This T cell receptor (beta chain) was identified in a study of Ad26.COV2.S vaccination and SARS-CoV-2 variants (dated by TCRdb to about 2021). Looking at the study overall: Vaccine-arm donors came from COV1001, a multicentre, randomized, double-blind, placebo-controlled phase I-IIa trial of Ad26.COV2.S in healthy adults. Ad26.COV2.S was administered intramuscularly at 5 x 10^10 or 1 x 10^11 viral particles, either as a single shot or as two shots given 56 days apart. TCRbeta repertoire sequencing served as the tool for gauging how specific and how broad the SARS-CoV-2-reactive T cell receptors were following Ad26.COV2.S vaccination. The TCR-sequenced set comprised around 30 samples: around 20 Ad26.COV2.S vaccine recipients, 5 placebo recipients and 8 SARS-CoV-2 convalescent individuals. Trial participants were randomized into five groups of five, in which low-dose or high-dose Ad26.COV2.S was given once or twice, or placebo was given on both occasions. Investigators did not know the trial group allocation while performing experiments and assessing outcomes. What the authors observed across the whole study: After vaccination, substantial breadth of spike-specific CD8+ and CD4+ T cell responses was reported. Higher spike-specific TCR breadth was observed in Ad26.COV2.S recipients than in placebo recipients (P = 0.0014). The study was not powered for comparison of responses between vaccine doses or regimens. Comparable non-spike TCR breadth was observed between vaccine and placebo recipients, consistent with only spike being contained in the vaccine. The authors noted that the TCR breadth and depth analyses may have underestimated total T cell responses.

Between the V and J ends, shortened by 3 bases and 3 bases respectively, the junction contains 12 bases. Reading from cysteine to phenylalanine, the CDR3 counts 15 amino acids. Just the 45-base CDR3 DNA is kept, in frame starting at base 1. CDR1 is given as MNHEY and CDR2 as SMNVEV, both from the germline V gene (reference sequence). The treatment or condition label here, explained by the study, means: around 19 received Ad26.COV2.S at low or high dose, single or two shots; about 5 received placebo; per-sample allocation not given. Repertoires of vaccine and placebo recipients were sequenced from samples collected on day 63 after the first injection. In Cohort 1b, roughly 26 adults aged 18-55 years were enrolled at a single site in Boston, USA, between 29 July and 7 August 2020. Ad26.COV2.S consisted of a replication-incompetent adenovirus type 26 vector by which a prefusion-stabilized SARS-CoV-2 spike protein from the original Wuhan strain was expressed.

TCRbeta CDR3 regions were sequenced with the immunoSEQ Assay. After extraction, genomic DNA underwent amplification by bias-controlled multiplex PCR, followed by high-throughput sequencing. As for the original processing: Collapsing and filtering of sequences were performed to quantify the absolute abundance of each unique TCRbeta CDR3 region. Usable DNA was measured by amplifying reference genes present in all nucleated cells, and TCRbeta template counts were normalized to that usable DNA to estimate T cell fraction. Repertoire TCRs were annotated as SARS-CoV-2-specific when V gene, CDR3 amino acid sequence and J gene were exactly matched to a known reactive TCR set. The reference SARS-CoV-2 TCR set was obtained from MIRA and was filtered for enrichment in COVID-19-positive ImmuneCODE repertoires, whereby public or cross-reactive TCRs were removed. Using the MIRA antigens, annotated TCRs were further analysed by specific ORF or by position within an ORF. Breadth was defined as annotated unique rearrangements over total unique productive rearrangements; depth was the summed frequency of those rearrangements. Two-sided Wilcoxon rank-sum tests were used to compare TCR breadth between groups. Entries here come from immuneACCESS through TCRdb and include only in-frame sequences with V and J called. Some clones fail to appear in such tables; in the studies checked, an unresolved V gene covers under half of the shortfall, and the cause of the remainder is unknown. The D gene and trimming were derived from the DNA, and the V and J assignments and clone size from that table. In this sample the table shows 400,000 to 500,000 clones, 89% of which occur a single time. About 2.4% of the sample goes to the ten largest clones.

With respect to this clone: This receptor's antigen is unknown. No much larger clonotype is one base removed from it; base qualities were not supplied.

This clonotype was obtained from a person aged 18-65 years who received the Ad26.COV2.S COVID-19 vaccine or a placebo. The sample consisted of peripheral blood, taken in a trial of Ad26.COV2.S vaccine versus placebo. The chain couples TRBV27 to TRBJ2-1; the D gene could be TRBD1 or TRBD2, each one agreeing over 6 bases. The CDR3 is CASSFGGTNYNEQFF. The sequence in DNA is TGTGCCAGCAGTTTTGGCGGGACAAACTACAATGAGCAGTTCTTC.